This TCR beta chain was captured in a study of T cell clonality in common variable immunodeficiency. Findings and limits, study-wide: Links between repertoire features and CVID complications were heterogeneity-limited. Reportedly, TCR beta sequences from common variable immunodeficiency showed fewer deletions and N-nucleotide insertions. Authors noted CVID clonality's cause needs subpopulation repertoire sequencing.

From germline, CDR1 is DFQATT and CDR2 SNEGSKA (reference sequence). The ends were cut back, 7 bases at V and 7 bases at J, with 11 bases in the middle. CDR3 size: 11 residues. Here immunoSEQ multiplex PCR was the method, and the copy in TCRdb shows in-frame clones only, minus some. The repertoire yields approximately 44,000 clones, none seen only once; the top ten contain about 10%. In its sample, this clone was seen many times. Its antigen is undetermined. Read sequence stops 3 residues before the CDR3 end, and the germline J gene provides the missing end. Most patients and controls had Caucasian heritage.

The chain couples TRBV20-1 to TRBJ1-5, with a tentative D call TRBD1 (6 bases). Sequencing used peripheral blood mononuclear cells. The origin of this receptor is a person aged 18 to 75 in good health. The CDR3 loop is CSVRGDQPQHF. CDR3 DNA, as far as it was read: TGCAGTGTCAGGGGTGACCAGCCC.